This T cell receptor (beta chain) was identified during a study of T cells in Graves' hyperthyroidism and ophthalmopathy. Looking at the study overall: Peripheral blood was obtained at initial diagnosis, preceding any treatment.

CDR3 length equals 13 residues. Trimming shortened V by 3 bases and J by 3 bases, and 9 bases separated the two germline ends. The germline CDR1 and CDR2 sequences are LNHDA and SQIVND (reference sequence). Hyperthyroidism was newly diagnosed in patients aged 18 to 65 (duration under 2 months). Patients showing uncontrolled infection, other autoimmune disease, pregnancy or lactation were ineligible. Amplified TCR beta CDR3 regions derived from RNA transcripts. Initially, a first-round RT-PCR of the TCR CDR3 employed the HTBI primer set. In TCRdb, the multiplex PCR reads were re-called with MiXCR into one record per CDR3 protein. Of approximately 600,000 distinct CDR3 sequences in the sample, over 11% are singletons; the top ten hold about 5.8%. This clonotype was seen a few times.

The sequenced sample was blood. The rearrangement joins TRBV19 to TRBJ2-7, with unresolved D. The TCR originated in a woman in her twenties or thirties with Graves' hyperthyroidism that later progressed to Graves' ophthalmopathy. CDR3 nucleotide sequence: TGTGCCAGTAGTATGAACAGAGGCTACGAGCAGTACTTC. Protein sequence: CASSMNRGYEQYF.